This T cell receptor (beta chain) was obtained from a study of tissue T cells after allogeneic stem cell transplantation. On this clone: What it binds is unknown. Genes here carry mouse names. The missing CDR3 end, 1 residue past where the read stops, is filled in from the germline J gene.

Time point in this sample: mouse harvest day 7 after allogeneic transplant. Tail vein injection delivered 10^7 T-cell-depleted bone marrow cells and 10^6 splenic CD5+ T cells. The CDR3 has 12 amino acids. V lost 2 bases, J lost 6 bases, and 0 bases stayed unmatched. The germline V gene encodes CDR1 LGHNA and CDR2 YSYQKL. Notes on the study in general: Anatomically similar tissues had similar TCR repertoires within each patient.

Using immunoSEQ multiplex PCR, the repertoire was profiled, and TCRdb retains in-frame clones only, with some absent. The sample has around 6,200 clones, more than 40% seen once. The rearrangement uses TRBV2 and TRBJ2-7; 8 bases map to TRBD2. The sequenced material came from gut tissue. This clonotype was obtained from a female BALB/c mouse given C57BL/6 T cells with graft-versus-host disease after an allogeneic hematopoietic cell transplant. The CDR3 loop is CASSQTGGEQYF. The sequenced CDR3 bases are TGTGCCAGCAGCCAAACTGGGGGTGAACAGTAC.